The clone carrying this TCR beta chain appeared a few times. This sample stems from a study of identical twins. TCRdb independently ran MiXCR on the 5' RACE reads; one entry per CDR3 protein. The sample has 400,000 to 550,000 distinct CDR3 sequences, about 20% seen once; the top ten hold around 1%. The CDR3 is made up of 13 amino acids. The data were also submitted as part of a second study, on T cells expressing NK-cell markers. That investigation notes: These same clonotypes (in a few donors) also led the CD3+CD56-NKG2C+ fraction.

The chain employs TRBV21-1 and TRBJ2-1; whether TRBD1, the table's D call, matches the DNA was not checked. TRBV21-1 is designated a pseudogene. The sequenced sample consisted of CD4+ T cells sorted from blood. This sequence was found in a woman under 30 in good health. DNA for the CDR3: TGTGCCAGCAGCAGGGCCCAGGGGGCTGAGCAGTTCTTC. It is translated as CASSRAQGAEQFF.